These 32 T cell receptor beta chains were all obtained from the same sample, sequenced in a study of blood T cell repertoires in COVID-19. Clones were read by immunoSEQ multiplex PCR, and TCRdb kept only the in-frame ones, dropping some. The table has roughly 230,000 clones, nearly 90% seen once; the top ten hold 2% to 2.5%. Sequencing was performed on peripheral blood. The receptor set was obtained from a woman between 55 and 75 years old with COVID-19, enrolled during active disease.

The V gene is TRBV4-2, the J gene TRBJ2-4; 10 positions agree with TRBD2. Germline V gene lookup returns CDR1 LGHNA and CDR2 YNFKEQ. This CDR3 is built from 16 residues. The trim removed 6 bases at V and 0 bases at J, leaving 5 bases unmatched. The CDR3 here is CASSQPSGGAKNIQYF. The CDR3 nucleotides read TGTGCCAGCAGTCAACCTAGCGGGGGAGCCAAAAACATTCAGTACTTC.

This chain uses TRBV5-1 with TRBJ2-3; D is possibly TRBD1 (6 bases). Trimming left V 4 bases short and J 2 bases short, with 17 bases between. The CDR3 loop spans 16 amino acids. The germline V gene has CDR1 SGHRS and CDR2 YFSETQ. The CDR3 nucleotides read TGCGCCAGCAGCAGATCGACAGGCGCCTCCACAGATACGCAGTATTTT. It specifies CASSRSTGASTDTQYF.

This clone was observed a handful of times. This rearrangement joins TRBV6-5 to TRBJ1-1; D is perhaps TRBD1 (5 bases). The V end lost 0 bases, the J end lost 0 bases, and 8 bases lay between the germline ends. CDR3 size: 15 residues. Germline lookup yields CDR1 MNHEY and CDR2 SVGAGI. The CDR3 reads CASSYSSGMNTEAFF. The CDR3 DNA sequence: TGTGCCAGCAGTTACTCGTCAGGGATGAACACTGAAGCTTTCTTT.

This chain joins TRBV7-9 and TRBJ1-6, with 8 bases lining up with TRBD1. Germline V CDR1 and CDR2: SEHNR, FQNEAQ (reference sequence). This CDR3 has 16 residues. V lost 4 bases and J lost 7; bases outside the gene matches: 9. The CDR3 sequence is CASSSTGGTSNSPLHF. DNA of the CDR3: TGTGCCAGCAGCTCAACAGGGGGGACTAGCAATTCACCCCTCCACTTT.

The chain combines TRBV11-2 with TRBJ1-1; 9 bases are a match to TRBD1. Germline V gene lookup returns CDR1 SGHAT and CDR2 FQNNGV. The CDR3 consists of 17 residues. The ends lost 5 bases at V and 6 bases at J; junction bases unmatched: 16. The CDR3 DNA follows: TGTGCCAGCAGCCTAGGGACAGGGAAACCATGGGTCCCTGAAGCTTTCTTT. Translated: CASSLGTGKPWVPEAFF.

The chain employs TRBV7-2 and TRBJ1-1; TRBD1 aligns across 7 bases. Germline CDR1 and CDR2: SGHTA and FQGNSA. The length of the CDR3 is 15 residues. Germline trimming cut 1 base from V and 4 bases from J; bases unmatched to any gene: 6. The CDR3 loop is CASSLGNRGGTEAFF. DNA of the CDR3: TGTGCCAGCAGCTTAGGGAACAGGGGAGGCACTGAAGCTTTCTTT.

This chain links TRBV6-6 with TRBJ2-5; no definite D call. V was clipped by 3 bases and J by 1 base, with 9 bases between them. The CDR3 runs to 14 residues. The germline V gene encodes CDR1 MNHNY and CDR2 SVGAGI (reference sequence). The CDR3 reads CASSYGASQETQYF. The CDR3 nucleotides are TGTGCCAGCAGTTATGGAGCATCCCAAGAGACCCAGTACTTC.

The chain is built from TRBV7-6 and TRBJ2-7, with D perhaps TRBD2 (7 bases). The germline gives CDR1 SGHVS, CDR2 FNYEAQ. The CDR3 loop spans 14 amino acids. V was clipped by 2 bases and J by 3 bases, with 11 bases between them. The CDR3 DNA sequence: TGTGCCAGCAGCTTAAGGGGGGGGGACTACGAGCAGTACTTC. This sequence encodes CASSLRGGDYEQYF. The variable domain in full, completed from reference TRBV7-6 and TRBJ2-7, reads GAGVSQSPRYKVTKRGQDVALRCDPISGHVSLYWYRQALGQGPEFLTYFNYEAQQDKSGLPNDRFSAERPEGSISTLTIQRTEQRDSAMYRCASSLRGGDYEQYFGPGTRLTVT.

In DNA, the CDR3 is TGTGCCATCAGTGAGTCCCGGGACTCCTATGGCTACACCTTC. This translates into CAISESRDSYGYTF. The genes are TRBV10-3 and TRBJ1-2; the D gene is possibly TRBD1 (5 bases). V lost 0 bases and J lost 4, with 9 bases in between. Germline V gives CDR1 ENHRY, CDR2 SYGVKD. This CDR3 has 14 amino acids.

This chain joins TRBV5-1 and TRBJ2-3, with D possibly matching TRBD2 (6 bases). The V end lost 1 base, the J end lost 5 bases, and 14 bases lay between the germline ends. Germline values: CDR1 SGHRS, CDR2 YFSETQ. The CDR3 runs 15 residues. In DNA, the CDR3 is TGCGCCAGCAGCTTGTCGGCTAGCGAAGTAGATACGCAGTATTTT. Its translation: CASSLSASEVDTQYF.

The chain combines TRBV5-4 with TRBJ2-7; 7 nucleotides align to TRBD1. The CDR3 sequence is 17 residues long. The V and J ends lost 4 bases and 2 bases, in that order; junction bases with no gene match: 15. Looked up from germline, CDR1 is SGHNT and CDR2 is YYREEE (reference sequence). CDR3 sequence reads: CASSRQGGAQRTYEQYF. The DNA of the CDR3 is TGTGCCAGCAGCCGACAGGGTGGCGCCCAGAGGACCTACGAGCAGTACTTC.

The CDR3 bases are TGTGCCAGCAGCCACACATTAACTAGTGTTCAAGAGACCCAGTACTTC. Its translation: CASSHTLTSVQETQYF. This chain connects TRBV5-4 to TRBJ2-5, with TRBD2 as a possible D gene (5 bases). V was clipped by 4 bases and J by 2 bases, with 18 bases between them. Germline CDR1 SGHNT, CDR2 YYREEE (reference sequence). The CDR3 has 16 amino acids.

V is TRBV12-5 and J is TRBJ1-6, with D maybe TRBD1 (5 bases). This CDR3 region has 13 residues. Germline CDR1 LGHNT, CDR2 FRNRAP. The germline V and J ends were trimmed by 7 bases and 9 bases, with 13 bases remaining between them. CDR3 sequence (DNA): TGTGCTAGTGCCTCAATGGGGGGTTCACCCCTCCACTTT. Its translation: CASASMGGSPLHF.

V usage is TRBV21-1 and J usage is TRBJ1-5; the table's D call TRBD1 went unverified against the DNA. TRBV21-1 is flagged as a pseudogene. The CDR3 runs 17 residues. CDR3 in amino acids: CASNLGIGGQGYQPQHF. The CDR3 DNA sequence: TGTGCCAGCAACCTGGGAATTGGGGGACAGGGATATCAGCCCCAGCATTTT.

The gene calls are TRBV5-1 and TRBJ2-7; 9 nucleotides match TRBD1. The CDR3 consists of 14 residues. J was trimmed by 3 bases and V by 5 bases; bases with no gene match: 6. Germline V CDR1 and CDR2: SGHRS, YFSETQ. The CDR3 protein is CASSEWGQGYEQYF. Written as DNA, the CDR3 is TGCGCCAGCAGTGAGTGGGGACAGGGCTACGAGCAGTACTTC.

This clone was detected a few times. The V and J genes are TRBV10-2 and TRBJ2-6; TRBD1 matches 7 bases. Germline V gives CDR1 WSHSY, CDR2 SAAADI. V shed 6 bases, J shed 3 bases, and the junction held 2 bases outside the gene matches. CDR3 length: 14 amino acids. The CDR3: CASRTGFGANVLTF. The CDR3 nucleotides read TGCGCCAGCAGGACAGGGTTTGGGGCCAACGTCCTGACTTTC.

This chain connects TRBV15 to TRBJ2-1; 10 nucleotides agree with TRBD2. Germline V gene lookup returns CDR1 LNHNV and CDR2 YYDKDF (reference sequence). V shed 3 bases and J 10 bases; nucleotides not matched to a gene: 6. The CDR3 totals 14 residues. CDR3 residues: CATSRSGGAWEQFF. The CDR3 DNA follows: TGTGCCACCAGCAGGAGCGGGGGGGCTTGGGAGCAGTTCTTC.

This clone appeared once. The V call is TRBV27, the J call TRBJ2-3; TRBD2 might be the D (7 bases). This CDR3 is built from 15 residues. Trimming removed 5 bases from V and 2 bases from J, with 14 bases in between. The germline CDR1 and CDR2 sequences are MNHEY and SMNVEV (reference sequence). The CDR3 nucleotides read TGTGCCAGCAGTCTCGTCGGGGGGCTCACAGATACGCAGTATTTT. Protein product: CASSLVGGLTDTQYF.

The rearrangement links TRBV11-3 to TRBJ1-1; 8 nucleotides align to TRBD1. This CDR3 has 12 residues. Germline V gene lookup returns CDR1 SGHNT and CDR2 YENEEA. Unmatched junction bases numbered 4, after V lost 5 bases and J lost 8 bases. The CDR3 region is CASSAQGEEAFF. The DNA of the CDR3 is TGTGCCAGCAGCGCACAGGGGGAAGAAGCTTTCTTT.

The chain uses TRBV21-1 and TRBJ1-2; TRBD1 is the table's D call and was not checked against the DNA. TRBV21-1 is classified as a pseudogene. CDR3 length: 17 residues. The CDR3 sequence: CASSKSRDSYKGYGYTF. The CDR3 nucleotides read TGTGCCAGCAGCAAATCTCGCGACAGCTATAAGGGCTATGGCTACACCTTC.

The rearrangement uses TRBV9 and TRBJ1-6, with D uncertain. V was cut by 0 bases and J by 8 bases, with 9 bases left in between. This CDR3 contains 14 residues. The germline V gene encodes CDR1 SGDLS and CDR2 YYNGEE. CDR3 sequence reads: CASSVEGRDSPLHF. Here the CDR3 DNA reads TGTGCCAGCAGCGTAGAAGGGAGGGATTCACCCCTCCACTTT.

The chain recombines TRBV7-3 with TRBJ1-1; no definite D call. Germline CDR1 reads SGHTA; CDR2 reads FQGTGA. The CDR3 covers 15 residues. Trimming took 1 base from V and 4 from J, leaving 13 bases between them. The CDR3 here is CASSLNVGMATEAFF. In DNA form, the CDR3 reads TGTGCCAGCAGCTTAAACGTGGGCATGGCCACTGAAGCTTTCTTT.

The CDR3 sequence is CASSLAQLAGGQETQYF. DNA of the CDR3: TGCGCCAGCAGCTTGGCCCAACTAGCGGGGGGACAAGAGACCCAGTACTTC. This chain connects TRBV5-1 to TRBJ2-5, with 12 bases matching TRBD2. This CDR3 comprises 17 residues. J was trimmed by 2 bases and V by 0 bases; bases with no gene match: 5. In germline, CDR1 is SGHRS, CDR2 YFSETQ. The full variable domain, its missing parts supplied by reference TRBV5-1 and TRBJ2-5, is KAGVTQTPRYLIKTRGQQVTLSCSPISGHRSVSWYQQTPGQGLQFLFEYFSETQRNKGNFPGRFSGRQFSNSRSEMNVSTLELGDSALYLCASSLAQLAGGQETQYFGPGTRLLVL.

The chain is built from TRBV3-1 (or the pseudogene TRBV3-2) and TRBJ1-1; unclear D gene. Trimming pared 0 bases from V and 4 bases from J, leaving 6 bases between. Germline assignment: CDR1 LGHDT and CDR2 YNNKEL (reference sequence). The CDR3 runs 13 residues. CDR3 in amino acids: CASSQDGVTEAFF. As DNA, the CDR3 is TGTGCCAGCAGCCAAGACGGGGTCACTGAAGCTTTCTTT.

This clone turned up a few times. V gene TRBV20-1 combines with J gene TRBJ2-7; TRBD2 matches at 8 bases. Trimming removed 3 bases from V and 4 bases from J; junction bases left unmatched: 5. Per the germline V gene, CDR1 is DFQATT and CDR2 is SNEGSKA (reference sequence). CDR3 length: 13 residues. CDR3 nucleotide sequence: TGCAGTGCTAGTTCGGGGGGGCTTTACGAGCAGTACTTC. Its translation: CSASSGGLYEQYF.

This chain connects TRBV18 to TRBJ1-2, with a weak D call TRBD1 (6 bases). CDR1 and CDR2 (germline): KGHSH, LQKENI. The CDR3 extends over 14 amino acids. V lost 6 bases, J lost 3 bases, and 14 bases lay in between. The DNA for the CDR3 is TGTGCCAGCTCCCGCTCGGGGGGCCACTATGGCTACACCTTC. Amino acids: CASSRSGGHYGYTF.

The V and J genes are TRBV4-2 and TRBJ1-5, with D uncertain. CDR3 length equals 13 residues. Looked up from germline, CDR1 is LGHNA and CDR2 is YNFKEQ. V was trimmed by 0 bases and J by 9 bases, leaving 9 bases between them. CDR3 loop: CASSQDKSSPQHF. Here the CDR3 DNA reads TGTGCCAGCAGCCAAGATAAGAGTTCGCCCCAGCATTTT.

The chain has TRBV27 and TRBJ1-4; no firm D call. This CDR3 comprises 13 residues. Trimming cost V 1 base and J 6 bases, with 6 bases left between them. Looked up from germline, CDR1 is MNHEY and CDR2 is SMNVEV (reference sequence). CDR3 sequence (DNA): TGTGCCAGCAGTTTATACAGCTATGAAAAACTGTTTTTT. Its protein product is CASSLYSYEKLFF. Combining the CDR3 with reference TRBV27 and TRBJ1-4 gives the whole variable domain EAQVTQNPRYLITVTGKKLTVTCSQNMNHEYMSWYRQDPGLGLRQIYYSMNVEVTDKGDVPEGYKVSRKEKRNFPLILESPSPNQTSLYFCASSLYSYEKLFFGSGTQLSVL.

The gene calls are TRBV25-1 and TRBJ1-1; no firm D call. Trimming took off 2 bases at V and 4 bases at J, with 11 bases between the two ends. The length of the CDR3 is 14 residues. Germline values: CDR1 MGHDK, CDR2 SYGVNS. CDR3 sequence reads: CASSEDYRGTEAFF. The CDR3 coding sequence is TGTGCCAGCAGTGAAGACTACCGGGGCACTGAAGCTTTCTTT.

V gene TRBV9 combines with J gene TRBJ1-4; 7 nucleotides align to TRBD1. Germline CDR1 SGDLS, CDR2 YYNGEE. The CDR3 totals 16 residues. V shed 0 bases and J 5 bases; nucleotides not matched to a gene: 7. The CDR3 is CASSVGDRAGNEKLFF. The CDR3 DNA reads as TGTGCCAGCAGCGTAGGAGACAGGGCCGGGAATGAAAAACTGTTTTTT.

V usage is TRBV30 and J usage is TRBJ1-2; 8 bases map to TRBD1. The CDR3 has 12 residues. With 1 base clipped from V and 8 bases from J, the junction kept 3 bases outside the gene matches. The germline CDR1 and CDR2 sequences are GTSNPN and SVGIG (reference sequence). In DNA form, the CDR3 reads TGTGCCTGGAGTGACGACAGGGGCGGCTACACCTTC. Protein sequence: CAWSDDRGGYTF.

The V gene is TRBV7-9, the J gene TRBJ1-3; 7 positions agree with TRBD1. This CDR3 has 16 amino acids. V lost 5 bases and J lost 4; bases outside the gene matches: 11. The V gene's germline CDR1 is SEHNR and CDR2 FQNEAQ (reference sequence). CDR3 sequence reads: CASSLTSEGAGNTIYF. The CDR3 region has the DNA TGTGCCAGCAGCCTCACCTCGGAGGGGGCAGGAAACACCATATATTTT.